The sequence of this T cell receptor (beta chain) was determined in a study of sequential checkpoint blockade in melanoma. Study-level information: Maintenance nivolumab came after either treatment sequence.

The junction had 9 bases not matched to a gene; V was cut back by 6 bases and J by 3 bases. CDR1 is MNHEY, CDR2 SMNVEV, per germline (reference sequence). This CDR3 has 17 amino acids. The assay was immunoSEQ multiplex PCR, and TCRdb's table has in-frame clones only and misses some. The top ten hold 15% to 20% of the sample, which has around 22,000 clones, under 70% seen once. Documented treatment: randomized to nivolumab then ipilimumab (arm A) or the reverse (arm B). The receptor was derived from a human donor with melanoma. The chain carries TRBV27 and TRBJ2-4, with 12 positions matching TRBD2. The source material was CD8+ T cells sorted from blood (inferred from file names), sampled from a patient given nivolumab and ipilimumab in sequence. For the CDR3, the DNA is TGTGCCAGCAGCTCCCCTGGACTAGCGGGGTTCAAAAACATTCAGTACTTC. This sequence encodes CASSSPGLAGFKNIQYF.